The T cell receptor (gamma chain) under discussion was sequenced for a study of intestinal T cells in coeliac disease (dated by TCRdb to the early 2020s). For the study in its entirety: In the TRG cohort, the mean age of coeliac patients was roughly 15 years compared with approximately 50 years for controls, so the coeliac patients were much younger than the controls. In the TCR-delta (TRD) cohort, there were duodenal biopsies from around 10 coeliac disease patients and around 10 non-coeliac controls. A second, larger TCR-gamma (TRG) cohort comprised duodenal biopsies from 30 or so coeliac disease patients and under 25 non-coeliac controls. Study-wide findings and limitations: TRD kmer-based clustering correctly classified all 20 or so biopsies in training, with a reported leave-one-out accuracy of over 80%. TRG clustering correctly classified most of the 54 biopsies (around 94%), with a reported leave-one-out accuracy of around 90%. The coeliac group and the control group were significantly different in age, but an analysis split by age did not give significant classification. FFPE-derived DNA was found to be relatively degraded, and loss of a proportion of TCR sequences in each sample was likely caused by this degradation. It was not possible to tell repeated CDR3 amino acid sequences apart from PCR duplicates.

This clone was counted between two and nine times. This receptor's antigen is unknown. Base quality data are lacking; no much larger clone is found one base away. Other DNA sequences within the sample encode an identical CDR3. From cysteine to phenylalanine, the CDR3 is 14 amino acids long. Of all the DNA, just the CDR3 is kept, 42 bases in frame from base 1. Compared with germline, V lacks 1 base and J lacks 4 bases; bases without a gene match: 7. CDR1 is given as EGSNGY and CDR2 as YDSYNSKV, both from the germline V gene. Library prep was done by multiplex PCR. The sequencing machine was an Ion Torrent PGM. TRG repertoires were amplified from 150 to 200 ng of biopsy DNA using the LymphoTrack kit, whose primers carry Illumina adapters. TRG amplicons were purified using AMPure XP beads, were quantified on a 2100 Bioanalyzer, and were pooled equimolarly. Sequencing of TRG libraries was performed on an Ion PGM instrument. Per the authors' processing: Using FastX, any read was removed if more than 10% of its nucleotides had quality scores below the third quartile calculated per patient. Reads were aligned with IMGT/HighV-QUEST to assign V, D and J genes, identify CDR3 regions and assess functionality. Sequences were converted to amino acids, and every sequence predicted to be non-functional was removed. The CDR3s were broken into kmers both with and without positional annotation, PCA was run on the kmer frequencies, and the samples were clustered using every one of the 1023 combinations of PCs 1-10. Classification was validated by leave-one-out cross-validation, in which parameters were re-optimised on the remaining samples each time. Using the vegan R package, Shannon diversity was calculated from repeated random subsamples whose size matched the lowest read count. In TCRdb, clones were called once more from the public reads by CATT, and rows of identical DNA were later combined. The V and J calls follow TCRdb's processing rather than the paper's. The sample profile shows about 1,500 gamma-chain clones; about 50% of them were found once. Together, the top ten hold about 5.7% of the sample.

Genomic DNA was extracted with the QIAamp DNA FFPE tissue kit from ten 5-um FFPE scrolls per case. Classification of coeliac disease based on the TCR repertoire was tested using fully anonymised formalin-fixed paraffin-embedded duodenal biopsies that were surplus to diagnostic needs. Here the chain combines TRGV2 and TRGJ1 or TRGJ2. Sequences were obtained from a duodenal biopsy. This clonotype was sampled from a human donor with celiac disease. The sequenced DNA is TGTGCCACCTGGGACGGTCCTCGATATTATAAGAAACTCTTT. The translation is CATWDGPRYYKKLF.